The rows below give T cell receptor beta chains drawn from one sample of a study of shared T cell receptors in the human thymus. The assay was immunoSEQ multiplex PCR, and TCRdb's table has in-frame clones only and misses some. The repertoire includes about 540,000 clones, approximately 80% of them detected once, and about 0.014% sits in the top ten. These data are also associated with another study on human thymus T cells.

The sample was thymocytes. The receptors here all came from a boy younger than two with a congenital heart defect. Each CDR3 is given with its conserved first and last residue. D genes are given only for firm matches. For some rows the clone size is stated as once, few or many, or as a class when expanded; others skip it.

d_gene	abundance	v_gene	j_gene	CDR3aa	CDR3nt
.	.	TRBV10-3	TRBJ1-2	CAIGRVAGDYGYTF	TGTGCCATCGGTCGGGTGGCAGGGGACTATGGCTACACCTTC
.	.	TRBV5-6	TRBJ1-1	CASSLWTENTEAFF	TGTGCCAGCAGCTTATGGACAGAGAACACTGAAGCTTTCTTT
TRBD1	.	TRBV25-1	TRBJ2-2	CASSDQGDTGELFF	TGTGCCAGCAGTGATCAGGGGGACACCGGGGAGCTGTTTTTT
.	.	TRBV10-1	TRBJ2-5	CASSAEGEPETQYF	TGCGCCAGCAGTGCGGAGGGAGAACCCGAGACCCAGTACTTC
.	.	TRBV27	TRBJ1-1	CASRRHTVNTEAFF	TGTGCCAGCAGGCGTCACACAGTGAACACTGAAGCTTTCTTT
.	.	TRBV18	TRBJ1-2	CASSPGQTYGYTF	TGTGCCAGCTCACCGGGCCAGACCTATGGCTACACCTTC
TRBD2	.	TRBV10-1	TRBJ2-2	CASSEWLSGRFNTGELFF	TGCGCCAGCAGTGAGTGGCTGAGCGGGAGGTTCAACACCGGGGAGCTGTTTTTT
TRBD1	.	TRBV7-8	TRBJ1-2	CASSKRDRVAGGYTF	TGTGCCAGCAGCAAAAGGGACAGGGTGGCGGGTGGCTACACCTTC
TRBD2	.	TRBV28	TRBJ2-7	CASSFRGLAPLGAYEQYF	TGTGCCAGCAGTTTCCGGGGACTAGCACCCCTTGGGGCCTACGAGCAGTACTTC
.	.	TRBV25-1	TRBJ1-5	CASSVGEGSNQPQHF	TGTGCCAGCAGTGTGGGGGAGGGCTCCAATCAGCCCCAGCATTTT
TRBD2	.	TRBV10-3	TRBJ2-1	CATGLAVTEQFF	TGTGCCACGGGACTAGCAGTAACCGAGCAGTTCTTC
TRBD2	few	TRBV11-3	TRBJ2-7	CASSPWTSGPPYEQYF	TGTGCCAGCAGCCCATGGACTAGCGGACCCCCCTACGAGCAGTACTTC
.	.	TRBV21-1	TRBJ1-2	CASSNREAQGGYTF	TGTGCCAGCAGCAATCGTGAGGCGCAGGGTGGCTACACCTTC
TRBD1	few	TRBV28	TRBJ2-2	CASSFRGQGAGELFF	TGTGCCAGCAGTTTCCGTGGACAGGGGGCCGGGGAGCTGTTTTTT
.	once	TRBV10-2	TRBJ2-1	CASSGESSYNEQFF	TGCGCCAGCAGTGGCGAGAGCTCCTACAATGAGCAGTTCTTC
.	.	TRBV15	TRBJ2-7	CATSRVVAGKERRGSYEQYF	TGTGCCACCAGCAGAGTAGTGGCAGGGAAGGAGCGGAGGGGATCCTACGAGCAGTACTTC
TRBD1	.	TRBV29-1	TRBJ2-1	CSVRDRGPNEQFF	TGCAGCGTTCGGGACAGGGGGCCCAATGAGCAGTTCTTC
.	.	TRBV9	TRBJ1-1	CASSVELFRLLRVHTEAFF	TGTGCCAGCAGCGTAGAGTTGTTCCGCCTACTCAGGGTTCACACTGAAGCTTTCTTT
.	.	TRBV10-3	TRBJ2-7	CAISEGGGPSYEQYF	TGTGCCATCAGTGAGGGCGGGGGCCCCTCCTACGAGCAGTACTTC
.	.	TRBV29-1	TRBJ2-3	CSVEGPGSDTQYF	TGCAGCGTTGAAGGGCCCGGGTCAGATACGCAGTATTTT
TRBD1	.	TRBV6-5	TRBJ2-7	CASSADRGRGEQYF	TGTGCCAGCAGTGCCGACAGGGGGCGGGGGGAGCAGTACTTC
TRBD2	once	TRBV11-2	TRBJ2-7	CASSPRLTSDEQYF	TGTGCCAGCAGCCCCCGACTCACTAGCGACGAGCAGTACTTC
TRBD2	.	TRBV27	TRBJ2-1	CASSPTSGGRGLRNEQFF	TGTGCCAGCAGTCCGACTAGCGGGGGAAGGGGGTTACGCAATGAGCAGTTCTTC
TRBD2	.	TRBV4-1	TRBJ2-7	CASSQDPAGENEQYF	TGCGCCAGCAGCCAAGATCCAGCGGGAGAAAACGAGCAGTACTTC
TRBD1	.	TRBV19	TRBJ2-7	CASSPGTGISSYEQYF	TGTGCCAGTAGTCCCGGGACAGGGATCTCCTCCTACGAGCAGTACTTC
.	.	TRBV15	TRBJ2-7	CATSCDYCPTYEQYF	TGTGCCACCAGCTGTGACTATTGTCCTACCTACGAGCAGTACTTC
.	.	TRBV14	TRBJ2-3	CASSQARPGRLTDTQYF	TGTGCCAGCAGCCAGGCCCGCCCAGGGCGGCTCACAGATACGCAGTATTTT
TRBD2	.	TRBV7-6	TRBJ2-7	CASSPISGRISYEQYF	TGTGCCAGCAGCCCGATTAGCGGGAGGATCTCCTACGAGCAGTACTTC
TRBD2	.	TRBV12-5	TRBJ2-2	CASGFREVPNTGELFF	TGTGCTAGTGGTTTCCGGGAGGTACCGAACACCGGGGAGCTGTTTTTT
.	.	TRBV5-6	TRBJ1-5	CASSLATKASSNQPQHF	TGTGCCAGCAGCTTGGCGACAAAGGCTTCTAGCAATCAGCCCCAGCATTTT
TRBD1	.	TRBV27	TRBJ2-7	CASSPGTAYEQYF	TGTGCCAGCAGCCCCGGGACAGCCTACGAGCAGTACTTC
TRBD2	once	TRBV27	TRBJ2-7	CASSWTSGRAGEREQYF	TGTGCCAGCTCATGGACTAGCGGGAGGGCCGGGGAGAGGGAGCAGTACTTC
.	.	TRBV30	TRBJ1-1	CAWSGWEEMNTEAFF	TGTGCCTGGAGTGGGTGGGAGGAGATGAACACTGAAGCTTTCTTT
TRBD2	.	TRBV15	TRBJ2-1	CATSNKGPELAGGPYNEQFF	TGTGCCACCAGCAACAAAGGCCCCGAACTAGCGGGAGGGCCCTACAATGAGCAGTTCTTC
.	.	TRBV5-1	TRBJ1-2	CASRPPAGGLRDYGYTF	TGCGCCAGCAGGCCACCGGCTGGCGGACTAAGGGACTATGGCTACACCTTC
TRBD2	.	TRBV4-1	TRBJ2-2	CASSPRTSGSVGEATGELFF	TGCGCCAGCAGCCCTCGGACTAGCGGGAGCGTGGGGGAGGCCACCGGGGAGCTGTTTTTT
.	once	TRBV21-1	TRBJ1-1	CASSIPREGGDTEAFF	TGTGCCAGCAGCATCCCCAGGGAGGGAGGTGACACTGAAGCTTTCTTT
.	.	TRBV7-9	TRBJ2-1	CASSSTERDNEQFF	TGTGCCAGCAGCTCGACCGAGCGGGACAATGAGCAGTTCTTC
TRBD1	.	TRBV11-3	TRBJ1-3	CASSHQDRGRGNTIYF	TGTGCCAGCAGCCATCAAGACAGGGGGCGAGGAAACACCATATATTTT
TRBD2	.	TRBV9	TRBJ2-7	CASSVGTSGPYEQYF	TGTGCCAGCAGCGTAGGGACTAGCGGGCCCTACGAGCAGTACTTC
.	.	TRBV4-1	TRBJ2-7	CASSQDVALSSYEQYF	TGCGCCAGCAGCCAAGACGTCGCGCTGAGCTCCTACGAGCAGTACTTC
.	.	TRBV5-4	TRBJ1-1	CASSLGGPEAFF	TGTGCCAGCAGCTTGGGGGGCCCTGAAGCTTTCTTT
TRBD2	.	TRBV4-2	TRBJ2-7	CASSQDSQRERPYEQYF	TGTGCCAGCAGCCAAGACTCCCAGCGGGAGCGTCCCTACGAGCAGTACTTC
TRBD1	.	TRBV7-9	TRBJ2-7	CASSFGLRDRDDEQYF	TGTGCCAGCAGCTTTGGCCTCCGGGACAGGGATGACGAGCAGTACTTC
.	.	TRBV5-4	TRBJ2-1	CASSFKPPRENSYNEQFF	TGTGCCAGCAGTTTCAAACCTCCCCGGGAGAACTCCTACAATGAGCAGTTCTTC
.	.	TRBV27	TRBJ2-7	CASSLFPPPF	TGTGCCAGCAGTTTGTTCCCCCCCCCTTTC
.	.	TRBV5-1	TRBJ2-1	CASSERTVYNEQFF	TGCGCCAGCAGCGAGAGGACTGTTTACAATGAGCAGTTCTTC
.	.	TRBV4-1	TRBJ2-1	CASSQEGGFQFF	TGCGCCAGCAGCCAAGAAGGAGGTTTTCAGTTCTTC
TRBD1	once	TRBV18	TRBJ2-2	CASSRNLTGPGELFF	TGTGCCAGCTCACGGAATCTGACAGGGCCCGGGGAGCTGTTTTTT
.	.	TRBV7-8	TRBJ2-6	CASRVGANVLTF	TGTGCCAGCCGCGTGGGGGCCAACGTCCTGACTTTC
TRBD2	.	TRBV29-1	TRBJ2-1	CSVEEWTSCRTEQFF	TGCAGCGTTGAAGAATGGACTAGTTGCCGCACTGAGCAGTTCTTC
TRBD1	.	TRBV5-1	TRBJ2-3	CASSSGQGGTDTQYF	TGCGCCAGCAGCTCCGGACAGGGGGGAACAGATACGCAGTATTTT
TRBD2	.	TRBV4-3	TRBJ2-1	CASSQDPSGRVNEQFF	TGCGCCAGCAGCCAAGATCCCAGCGGGAGAGTCAATGAGCAGTTCTTC